The rows below give T cell receptor beta chains drawn from one sample of a study of T cell repertoires in cytomegalovirus infection. TCRdb reprocessed the reads via MiXCR and lists one record per CDR3 protein. The sample yields more than 150,000 distinct CDR3 sequences, 17% seen once. The sample comprised CD8+ T cells from PBMCs. These receptor sequences come from a human donor in good health (CMV status not recorded). Some clones in this sample may be carry-over from other donors' samples. Each CDR3 is given with its conserved first and last residue. A D gene is named only where the DNA matches it firmly. Rows give clone size only sometimes, using once, few, many, or a class for an expanded clone.

CASSYTSGGHNEQFF	TGTGCCAGCAGTTACACTAGCGGGGGACACAATGAGCAGTTCTTC	TRBV7-2	TRBD2	TRBJ2-1	.
CASSGNLPGEAFF	TGTGCCAGCAGCGGAAACTTACCAGGGGAAGCTTTCTTT	TRBV7-2	.	TRBJ1-1	many
CASSLTRQFYEQYF	TGTGCCAGCAGCTTAACGCGGCAGTTCTACGAGCAGTACTTC	TRBV7-3	.	TRBJ2-7	few
CASSQSRDRGRPSAGYRDTQYF	TGTGCCAGCAGCCAGTCCCGGGACAGGGGTCGTCCTAGCGCGGGCTATCGGGATACGCAGTATTTT	TRBV7-9	TRBD1	TRBJ2-3	.
CASSPEMAGAYEQYF	TGTGCCAGTAGTCCTGAGATGGCGGGAGCCTACGAGCAGTACTTC	TRBV19	TRBD2	TRBJ2-7	few
CASLLAGGLSGANVLTF	TGTGCCAGTTTACTAGCGGGAGGACTCTCTGGGGCCAACGTCCTGACTTTC	TRBV6-2/TRBV6-3	TRBD2	TRBJ2-6	few
CASSSGTAQPQHF	TGTGCCAGCAGCTCGGGGACAGCTCAGCCCCAGCATTTT	TRBV11-2	TRBD1	TRBJ1-5	.
CASSREQGGGNNEQFF	TGCGCCAGCAGCCGGGAACAGGGAGGTGGGAACAATGAGCAGTTCTTC	TRBV4-3	.	TRBJ2-1	few
CASRHGGSGLTYNEQFF	TGTGCCAGCAGACACGGGGGTAGCGGGCTTACCTACAATGAGCAGTTCTTC	TRBV6-2/TRBV6-3	TRBD2	TRBJ2-1	few
CASSLRAGDISYNEQFF	TGTGCCAGCAGCTTACGAGCGGGTGATATCTCCTACAATGAGCAGTTCTTC	TRBV7-2	.	TRBJ2-1	few
CSVLRGADEKLFF	TGCAGCGTGCTCCGTGGGGCGGATGAAAAACTGTTTTTT	TRBV29-1	.	TRBJ1-4	.
CASSPPQGPNYGYTF	TGTGCCAGCAGCCCGCCCCAGGGGCCTAACTATGGCTACACCTTC	TRBV7-2	.	TRBJ1-2	many
CASSLRLGVQTGNTIYF	TGTGCCAGCAGCTTAAGGCTAGGGGTCCAGACTGGAAACACCATATATTTT	TRBV7-6	.	TRBJ1-3	.
CASNRRATEAFF	TGTGCCAGCAACAGACGCGCCACTGAAGCTTTCTTT	TRBV6-2/TRBV6-3	.	TRBJ1-1	many
CAISVGDTGPYEQYF	TGTGCCATCAGTGTGGGGGATACGGGTCCCTACGAGCAGTACTTC	TRBV10-3	.	TRBJ2-7	.
CASSLGRGLNTGELFF	TGTGCCAGCAGCTTAGGAAGGGGCCTTAACACCGGGGAGCTGTTTTTT	TRBV7-2	.	TRBJ2-2	few
CASSQAQLNYGYTF	TGTGCCAGCAGCCAAGCTCAGCTTAACTATGGCTACACCTTC	TRBV14	.	TRBJ1-2	.
CSARARSSYEQYF	TGCAGTGCTAGGGCCCGTAGCTCCTACGAGCAGTACTTC	TRBV20-1	.	TRBJ2-7	.
CASSRNRNDIADGYTF	TGTGCCAGCAGTCGGAACCGGAACGACATAGCCGATGGCTACACCTTC	TRBV6-2/TRBV6-3	.	TRBJ1-2	.
CASSITGTGLDEQYF	TGTGCCAGCAGCATCACCGGGACTGGGCTAGACGAGCAGTACTTC	TRBV6-5	.	TRBJ2-7	few
CSARDLLSRDRDYNEQFF	TGCAGTGCTAGAGATTTATTGTCTCGGGACAGGGACTACAATGAGCAGTTCTTC	TRBV20-1	TRBD1	TRBJ2-1	few
CASVLLSPDTQYF	TGTGCCAGCGTACTCTTATCCCCAGATACGCAGTATTTT	TRBV2	.	TRBJ2-3	.
CASSLGDTMNTEAFF	TGTGCCAGCAGCTTAGGAGATACCATGAACACTGAAGCTTTCTTT	TRBV7-9	.	TRBJ1-1	few
CSVEFSAYEQYF	TGCAGCGTTGAATTTTCGGCCTACGAGCAGTACTTC	TRBV29-1	.	TRBJ2-7	.
CASSEAGGRDEQYF	TGTGCCAGCAGCGAAGCGGGAGGGAGGGACGAGCAGTACTTC	TRBV4-2	TRBD2	TRBJ2-7	few
CASSLTRGASTYEQYF	TGTGCCAGCAGCCTAACCAGGGGGGCTAGCACCTACGAGCAGTACTTC	TRBV7-2	.	TRBJ2-7	few
CASSPDSYAKNIQYF	TGTGCCAGCAGTCCCGACAGTTATGCCAAAAACATTCAGTACTTC	TRBV7-6	.	TRBJ2-4	few
CASSILVGRNTGELFF	TGTGCCAGTAGTATCTTGGTCGGGAGGAACACCGGGGAGCTGTTTTTT	TRBV19	.	TRBJ2-2	.
CSVPGRNEAFF	TGCAGCGTTCCTGGGCGGAATGAAGCTTTCTTT	TRBV29-1	.	TRBJ1-1	few
CASSVEGAYEQYF	TGTGCCAGCAGTGTTGAGGGGGCGTACGAGCAGTACTTC	TRBV6-2/TRBV6-3	TRBD1	TRBJ2-7	few
CASSRSNEQFF	TGTGCCAGCAGTAGGAGTAATGAGCAGTTCTTC	TRBV28	.	TRBJ2-1	few
CATSRVGNEQFF	TGTGCCACCAGCAGGGTGGGGAATGAGCAGTTCTTC	TRBV15	.	TRBJ2-1	many
CASSIQGFQPQHF	TGTGCCAGCAGCATACAGGGGTTTCAGCCCCAGCATTTT	TRBV28	TRBD1	TRBJ1-5	few
CSVVPGQGGRANTEAFF	TGCAGCGTAGTCCCGGGACAGGGAGGAAGGGCGAACACTGAAGCTTTCTTT	TRBV29-1	TRBD1	TRBJ1-1	few
CASSLTFADTQYF	TGTGCCAGCAGCCTAACCTTCGCCGATACGCAGTATTTT	TRBV28	.	TRBJ2-3	.
CASSLESSGRSNTGELFF	TGTGCCAGCAGCTTAGAGTCTAGCGGGAGGTCAAACACCGGGGAGCTGTTTTTT	TRBV7-8	TRBD2	TRBJ2-2	.
CASSLRTGAPSSGNTIYF	TGTGCCAGCAGCCTGAGGACAGGGGCCCCGTCCTCTGGAAACACCATATATTTT	TRBV7-2	TRBD1	TRBJ1-3	few
CASSLKRISYEQYF	TGTGCCAGCAGCTTAAAGCGGATCTCCTACGAGCAGTACTTC	TRBV7-2	.	TRBJ2-7	few
CSVDVHNEQFF	TGCAGCGTTGACGTACACAATGAGCAGTTCTTC	TRBV29-1	.	TRBJ2-1	.
CASSLGGTHTDSPLHF	TGTGCCAGCAGCTTAGGGGGGACACACACGGATTCACCCCTCCACTTT	TRBV13	.	TRBJ1-6	few
CASSRGLAGLKTGELFF	TGTGCCAGCAGCCGGGGACTAGCGGGATTAAAAACCGGGGAGCTGTTTTTT	TRBV27	TRBD2	TRBJ2-2	.
CASSYALAGGSYEQYF	TGTGCCAGCAGTTACGCCCTAGCGGGGGGCTCCTACGAGCAGTACTTC	TRBV6-6	TRBD2	TRBJ2-7	few
CASRSTGRRGDPEAFF	TGTGCCAGCAGATCGACGGGCAGGCGGGGGGACCCTGAAGCTTTCTTT	TRBV28	.	TRBJ1-1	few
CATVGQNSYEQYF	TGTGCCACCGTCGGGCAGAACTCCTACGAGCAGTACTTC	TRBV28	.	TRBJ2-7	few
CASSLRSGGSSYEQYF	TGTGCCAGCAGCTTAAGGAGCGGGGGTAGCTCCTACGAGCAGTACTTC	TRBV7-2	TRBD2	TRBJ2-7	medium-sized